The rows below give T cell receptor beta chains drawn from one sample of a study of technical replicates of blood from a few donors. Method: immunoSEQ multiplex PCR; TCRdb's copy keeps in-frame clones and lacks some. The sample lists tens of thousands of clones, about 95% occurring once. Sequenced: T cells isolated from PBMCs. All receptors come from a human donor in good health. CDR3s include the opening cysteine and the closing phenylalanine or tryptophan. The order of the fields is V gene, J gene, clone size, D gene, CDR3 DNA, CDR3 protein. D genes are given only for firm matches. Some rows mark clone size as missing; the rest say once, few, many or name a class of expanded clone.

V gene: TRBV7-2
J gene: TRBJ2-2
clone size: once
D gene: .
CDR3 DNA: TGTGCCAGCAGCTTAGTTGGGGGGGGCTCGGTCGGGGAGCTGTTTTTT
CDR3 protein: CASSLVGGGSVGELFF

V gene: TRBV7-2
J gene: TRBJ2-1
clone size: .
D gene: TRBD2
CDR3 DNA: TGTGCCAGCAGCTTGGCTAGCGGGGGATACAATGAGCAGTTCTTC
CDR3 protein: CASSLASGGYNEQFF

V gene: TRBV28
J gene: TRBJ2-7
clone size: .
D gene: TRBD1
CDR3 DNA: TGTGCCAGCAGTATACAGGGGGCGAGCTCCTACGAGCAGTACTTC
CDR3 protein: CASSIQGASSYEQYF

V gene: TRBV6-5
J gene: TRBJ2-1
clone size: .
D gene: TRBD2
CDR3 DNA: TGTGCCAGCAGTACTAGCGGGAATTGGGGGAATGAGCAGTTCTTC
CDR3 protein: CASSTSGNWGNEQFF

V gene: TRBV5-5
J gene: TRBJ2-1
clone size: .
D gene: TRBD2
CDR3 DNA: TGTGCCAGCAGCTTGGTTCTAGCGGGAGGGCTGGTGGTCAATGAGCAGTTCTTC
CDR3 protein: CASSLVLAGGLVVNEQFF

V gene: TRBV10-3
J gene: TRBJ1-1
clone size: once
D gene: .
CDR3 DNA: TGTGCCATCAGTGGCCCGGAGGTCGGCGAGACTGAAGCTTTCTTT
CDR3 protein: CAISGPEVGETEAFF

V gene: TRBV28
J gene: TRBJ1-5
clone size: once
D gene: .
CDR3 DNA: TGTGCCAGCAGTTCCAACCTCTGGACAGAGCTCAGCCATCAGCCCCAGCATTTT
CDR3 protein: CASSSNLWTELSHQPQHF

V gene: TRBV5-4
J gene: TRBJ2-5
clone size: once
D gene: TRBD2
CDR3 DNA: TGTGCCGTCCGAGCGGGAGAAGAGACCCAGTACTTC
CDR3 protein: CAVRAGEETQYF

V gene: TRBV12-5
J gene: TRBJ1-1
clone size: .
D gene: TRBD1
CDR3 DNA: TGTGCTAGTGGCCCCGGGACAGGGGAAAACACTGAAGCTTTCTTT
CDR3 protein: CASGPGTGENTEAFF

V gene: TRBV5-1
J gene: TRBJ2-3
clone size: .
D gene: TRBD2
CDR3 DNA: TGCGCCAGCAGCTTGGGGATCAGGACTAGCGGGGGGGCAGATACGCAGTATTTT
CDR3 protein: CASSLGIRTSGGADTQYF

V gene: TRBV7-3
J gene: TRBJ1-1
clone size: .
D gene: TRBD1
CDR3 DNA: TGTGCCAGCAGCTTAAAGGGACAGGGGGGTGTAGGAGCTTTCTTT
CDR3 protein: CASSLKGQGGVGAFF

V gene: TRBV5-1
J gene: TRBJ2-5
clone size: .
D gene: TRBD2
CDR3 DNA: TGCGCCAGCAGTGATTACGGGGGGGCGGGAGAGACCCAGTACTTC
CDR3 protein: CASSDYGGAGETQYF

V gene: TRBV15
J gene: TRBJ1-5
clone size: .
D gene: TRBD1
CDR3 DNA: TGTGCCACCAGCAGAGATTATGATTTATTGCGGACAGGGGCTGATTGGGGCAATGATCAGCCCCAGCATTTT
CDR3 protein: CATSRDYDLLRTGADWGNDQPQHF

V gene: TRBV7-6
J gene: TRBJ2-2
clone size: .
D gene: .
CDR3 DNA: TGTGCCAGCAGCTTGGGGCGGCAGAACACCGGGGAGCTGTTTTTT
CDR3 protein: CASSLGRQNTGELFF

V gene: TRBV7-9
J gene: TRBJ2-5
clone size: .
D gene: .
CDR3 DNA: TGTGCCAGCAGGACCACCGGGACTCATCGCGAGACCCAGTACTTC
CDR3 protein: CASRTTGTHRETQYF

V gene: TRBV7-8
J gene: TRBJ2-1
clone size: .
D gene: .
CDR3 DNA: TGTGCCAGCAGCTTAGCGCTGTTAGCGGTTGGCAATGAGCAGTTCTTC
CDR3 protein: CASSLALLAVGNEQFF

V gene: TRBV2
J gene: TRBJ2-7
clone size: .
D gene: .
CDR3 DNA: TGTGCCAGCAGTGTTGGTCCCGGAGGTTATGACGAGCAGTACTTC
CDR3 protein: CASSVGPGGYDEQYF

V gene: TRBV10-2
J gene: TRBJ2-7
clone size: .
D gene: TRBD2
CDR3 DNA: TGCGCCAGCAGGGCGGGAGGGGGTTACGAGCAGTACTTC
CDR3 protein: CASRAGGGYEQYF

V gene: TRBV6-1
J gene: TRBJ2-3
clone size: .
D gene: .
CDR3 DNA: TGTGCCAGCCTTGGACACAGCACAGATACGCAGTATTTT
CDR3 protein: CASLGHSTDTQYF

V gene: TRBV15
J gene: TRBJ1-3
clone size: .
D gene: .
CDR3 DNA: TGTGCCACCACCGAACATGGAAACACCATATATTTT
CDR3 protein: CATTEHGNTIYF

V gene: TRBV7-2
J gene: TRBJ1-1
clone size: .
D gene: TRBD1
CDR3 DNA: TGTGCCAGCAGTTGGGACAGGGCTGAGGCTTTCTTT
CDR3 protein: CASSWDRAEAFF

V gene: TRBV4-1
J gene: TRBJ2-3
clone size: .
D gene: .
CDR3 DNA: TGCGCCAGCAGCCAGGAGGGAGATACGCAGTATTTT
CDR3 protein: CASSQEGDTQYF

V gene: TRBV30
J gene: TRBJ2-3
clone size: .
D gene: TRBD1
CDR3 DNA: TGTGCCTGGAAGGATCGACAGGGGATGGGCACAGATACGCAGTATTTT
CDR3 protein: CAWKDRQGMGTDTQYF

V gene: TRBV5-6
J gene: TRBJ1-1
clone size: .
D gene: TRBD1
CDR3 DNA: TGTGCCAGCAGCTTGGAGGGACAGCAGAAATACACTGAAGCTTTCTTT
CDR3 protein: CASSLEGQQKYTEAFF

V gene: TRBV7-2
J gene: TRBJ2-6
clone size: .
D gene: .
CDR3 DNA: TGTGCCAGCAGACAGGGTACTGGGGCCAACGTCCTGACTTTC
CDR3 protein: CASRQGTGANVLTF

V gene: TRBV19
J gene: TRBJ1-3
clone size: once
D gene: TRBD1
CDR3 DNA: TGTGCCAGTAGTCCCTACGGGACAGGGCAAAACACCATATATTTT
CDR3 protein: CASSPYGTGQNTIYF

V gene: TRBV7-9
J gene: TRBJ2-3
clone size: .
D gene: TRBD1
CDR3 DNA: TGTGCCAGCAGCTTAGTACAGGGGGAACGATTTTACACAGATACGCAGTATTTT
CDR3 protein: CASSLVQGERFYTDTQYF

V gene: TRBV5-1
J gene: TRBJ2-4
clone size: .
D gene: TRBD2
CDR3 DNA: TGCGCCAGCAGCTTAACGGGACTAGCTACAAACATTCAGTACTTC
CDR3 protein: CASSLTGLATNIQYF

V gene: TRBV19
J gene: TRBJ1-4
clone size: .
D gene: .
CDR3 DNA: TGTGCCAGCACAGGGTTTAAGGAAAAACTGTTTTTT
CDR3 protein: CASTGFKEKLFF

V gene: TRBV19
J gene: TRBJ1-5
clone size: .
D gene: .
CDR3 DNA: TGTGCCAGTAGAAGACTCCTAAATAGCAATCAGCCCCAGCATTTT
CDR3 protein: CASRRLLNSNQPQHF

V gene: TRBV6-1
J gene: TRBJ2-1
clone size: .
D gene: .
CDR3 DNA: TGTGCCAGCTCAGGGATTAATGAGCAGTTCTTC
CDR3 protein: CASSGINEQFF

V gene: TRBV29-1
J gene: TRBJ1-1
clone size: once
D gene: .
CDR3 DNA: TGCAGCGTTGGAGCTACTGAAGCTTTCTTT
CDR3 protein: CSVGATEAFF

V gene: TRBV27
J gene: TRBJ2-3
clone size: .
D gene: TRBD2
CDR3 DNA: TGTGCCAGCAGTTTGTCTGAAGCGGGAGGGCCAAATACGCAGTATTTT
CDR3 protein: CASSLSEAGGPNTQYF

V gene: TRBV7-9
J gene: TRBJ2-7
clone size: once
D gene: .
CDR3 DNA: TGTGCCAGCAGCTTAACACGCTACGAGCAGTACTTC
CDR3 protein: CASSLTRYEQYF

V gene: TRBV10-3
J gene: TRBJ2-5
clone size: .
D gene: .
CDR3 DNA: TGTGCCATCAGGGGCAGGGACCCGGAGGGGCAAGAGACCCAGTACTTC
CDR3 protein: CAIRGRDPEGQETQYF

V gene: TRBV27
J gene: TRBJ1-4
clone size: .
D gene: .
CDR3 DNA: TGTGCCAGCAGTCGCTACAGTGCAACTAATGAAAAACTGTTTTTT
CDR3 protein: CASSRYSATNEKLFF

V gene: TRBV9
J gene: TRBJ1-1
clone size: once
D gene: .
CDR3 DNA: TGTGCCAGCAGCCCGAGGGCGAACACTGAAGCTTTCTTT
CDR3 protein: CASSPRANTEAFF

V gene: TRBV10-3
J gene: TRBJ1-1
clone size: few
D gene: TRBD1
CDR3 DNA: TGTGCCATCACCCAGGACAGGGAGGGGACTGAAGCTTTCTTT
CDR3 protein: CAITQDREGTEAFF

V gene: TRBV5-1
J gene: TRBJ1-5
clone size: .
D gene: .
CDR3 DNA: TGCGCCAGCAGCTTGGAGGCAGGGGTTACGCCCCAGCATTTT
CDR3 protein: CASSLEAGVTPQHF

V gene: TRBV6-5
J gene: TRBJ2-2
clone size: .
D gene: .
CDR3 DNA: TGTGCCAGCAGTCAAATTACGGCCGGGGAGCTGTTTTTT
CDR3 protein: CASSQITAGELFF

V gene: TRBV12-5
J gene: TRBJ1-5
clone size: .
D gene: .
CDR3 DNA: TGTGCTAGTGGTTTGGGACAGACCACATATAGCAATCAGCCCCAGCATTTT
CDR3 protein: CASGLGQTTYSNQPQHF

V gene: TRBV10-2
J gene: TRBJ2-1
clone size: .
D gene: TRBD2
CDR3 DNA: TGCGCCAGCAGTGAGTCGGGACTAGCGGGAGGGTCGGACAATGAGCAGTTCTTC
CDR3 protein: CASSESGLAGGSDNEQFF

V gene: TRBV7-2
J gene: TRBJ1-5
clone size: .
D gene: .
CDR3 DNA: TGTGCCAGCAGCTTCCTGGACACCAGCAATCAGCCCCAGCATTTT
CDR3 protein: CASSFLDTSNQPQHF